The entry below describes one T cell receptor beta chain. Trimming removed 10 bases from V and 1 base from J; junction bases left unmatched: 8. The CDR3 is 14 amino acids. Germline CDR1 is KGHSH and CDR2 is LQKENI. Data came from immunoSEQ multiplex PCR; TCRdb stores just in-frame clones and leaves some out. Of 53,000 or so clones listed, 85% to 95% were seen once; the top ten hold around 0.6%. The entry originates in a study of T cell changes during pregnancy in multiple sclerosis. V and J are TRBV18 and TRBJ2-7; 9 bases fit TRBD1. The sequenced sample was CD4+ T cells from peripheral blood mononuclear cells, obtained in the second trimester of pregnancy. This receptor was identified in a female donor with multiple sclerosis, enrolled in a pregnancy study. CDR3 sequence (DNA): TGTGCCACCACCATCGGGACAGGGTCCTACGAGCAGTACTTC. Its protein is CATTIGTGSYEQYF.